This is a list of T cell receptor beta chains from one sample in a study of blood T cells in healthy people across ages. One entry per CDR3 protein, called by TCRdb with MiXCR from the 5' RACE reads. The sample holds approximately 800,000 distinct CDR3 sequences, approximately 59% seen once. Source material: blood. All receptors derive from a man aged 30 to 45 in good health. The CDR3 runs from the conserved cysteine through the conserved F or W. The order of the fields is V gene, D gene, J gene, clone size, CDR3 protein, CDR3 DNA. D genes are given only for firm matches. Clone size is given for some rows only: seen once, a few or many times, or a class if the clone is expanded.

TRBV9,TRBD2,TRBJ2-7,NA,CASSVSGGETYEQYF,TGTGCCAGCAGCGTGAGCGGGGGTGAGACCTACGAGCAGTACTTC
TRBV6-2/TRBV6-3,NA,TRBJ2-1,NA,CASSSRNPGSAYNEQFF,TGTGCCAGCAGTTCCCGCAACCCAGGGAGTGCCTACAATGAGCAGTTCTTC
TRBV25-1,NA,TRBJ2-1,NA,CASRPPGNEQFF,TGTGCCAGCAGGCCGCCTGGGAATGAGCAGTTCTTC
TRBV12-1,NA,TRBJ2-3,NA,CASSRARLGTDTQYF,TGTGCCAGCTCCCGCGCGCGTCTGGGCACAGATACGCAGTATTTT
TRBV27,NA,TRBJ2-1,NA,CASSLKWAGYNEQFF,TGTGCCAGCAGTTTAAAATGGGCGGGGTACAATGAGCAGTTCTTC
TRBV20-1,TRBD1,TRBJ2-1,NA,CSASIGQAPYNEQFF,TGCAGTGCTAGTATAGGACAGGCACCCTACAATGAGCAGTTCTTC
TRBV28,TRBD2,TRBJ2-5,NA,CASSFLTSGGKETQYF,TGTGCCAGCAGTTTCCTAACTAGCGGGGGTAAAGAGACCCAGTACTTC
TRBV12-3/TRBV12-4,NA,TRBJ2-1,NA,CASFRGGGARDEQFF,TGTGCCAGCTTCCGGGGAGGGGGGGCAAGGGATGAGCAGTTCTTC
TRBV28,NA,TRBJ2-1,NA,CASSLCGVCSYNEQFF,TGTGCCAGCAGTTTATGTGGGGTGTGCTCCTACAATGAGCAGTTCTTC
TRBV4-2,NA,TRBJ2-2,NA,CASSQSGDAGELFF,TGTGCCAGCAGCCAATCAGGGGACGCCGGGGAGCTGTTTTTT
TRBV14,NA,TRBJ1-1,NA,CASTTSRGAEAFF,TGTGCCAGCACTACCTCTCGGGGCGCTGAAGCTTTCTTT
TRBV20-1,NA,TRBJ2-4,NA,CSALVGSREQYF,TGCAGTGCCCTCGTGGGTTCTCGGGAGCAGTACTTC
TRBV4-1,TRBD2,TRBJ2-7,NA,CASSQRTSGPIYEQYF,TGCGCCAGCAGCCAGAGGACTAGCGGGCCTATTTACGAGCAGTACTTC
TRBV7-2,TRBD2,TRBJ2-5,few,CASSYPRLAGAETQYF,TGTGCCAGCAGCTACCCTAGGCTAGCGGGGGCAGAGACCCAGTACTTC
TRBV29-1,TRBD1,TRBJ2-1,few,CSVSLGTGVNEQFF,TGCAGCGTATCTCTGGGGACAGGGGTCAATGAGCAGTTCTTC
TRBV6-5,NA,TRBJ2-7,NA,CASSPGGSHYEQYF,TGTGCCAGCAGTCCCGGGGGTTCCCACTACGAGCAGTACTTC
TRBV20-1,NA,TRBJ2-3,NA,CSAQGGTRTDTQYF,TGCAGTGCTCAAGGGGGGACAAGGACAGATACGCAGTATTTT
TRBV4-3,TRBD1,TRBJ1-2,NA,CASSQGGTVLNAYTF,TGCGCCAGCAGCCAAGGCGGGACAGTCCTAAATGCCTACACCTTC